This TCR beta chain was profiled in a study of T cells in Graves' hyperthyroidism and ophthalmopathy. Exclusion of patients followed from uncontrolled infection, other autoimmune disease, pregnancy or lactation. On this clonotype itself: What it binds is not known.

Amplified TCR beta CDR3 regions came from RNA transcripts. Primed by the HTBI set, a first-round RT-PCR was run on the TCR CDR3. MiXCR, applied by TCRdb to the multiplex PCR reads, yields one record per CDR3 protein. The table records about 500,000 distinct CDR3 sequences, 46% of them present only once. Study-level results: Ophthalmopathy was predicted by the model a median of around 5.9 months ahead of onset. Also found in blood were most expanded thyroid clonotypes above 0.001.

Trimming removed 6 bases from V and 10 bases from J, with 18 bases in between. The CDR3 length is 13 residues. The germline gives CDR1 SNHLY, CDR2 FYNNEI. The sample consisted of peripheral blood or thyroid tissue (not recorded which). This TCR was sampled from an adult woman with Graves' disease, either hyperthyroidism or ophthalmopathy (not recorded which). This chain joins TRBV2 and TRBJ1-1; D is perhaps TRBD1 (5 bases). In DNA, the CDR3 is TGTGCCAGCAGCTATCAGGTGGGGCGCGTAGCTTTCTTT. It codes for CASSYQVGRVAFF.